The clone carrying this T cell receptor (beta chain) occurred many times. Its specificity is not known. These data are taken from a study of T cells in Graves' hyperthyroidism and ophthalmopathy. Amplified regions were TCR beta CDR3 sequences from RNA transcripts. The HTBI primer set served for first-round RT-PCR of the TCR CDR3. MiXCR, run by TCRdb on the multiplex PCR reads, gives a single entry per CDR3 protein. The sample includes 600,000 or so distinct CDR3 sequences, approximately 15% of them seen just once. Study observations and caveats: Ophthalmopathy was told apart from stable hyperthyroidism by a 13 V-J model.

The germline CDR1 and CDR2 sequences are MDHEN and SYDVKM. The V segment lost 1 base and the J segment 2 bases; nucleotides outside the gene matches: 7. The CDR3 loop spans 16 amino acids. Any patient presenting with uncontrolled infection, other autoimmune disease, pregnancy or lactation was left out. This chain joins TRBV28 and TRBJ2-7; 8 positions agree with TRBD2. The sequenced sample consisted of blood. This TCR derives from a woman between 18 and 29 years old with Graves' ophthalmopathy. CDR3 sequence reads: CASSLSIQAGAYEQYF. CDR3 coding DNA: TGTGCCAGCAGTTTATCTATCCAAGCGGGAGCCTACGAGCAGTACTTC.